This note documents a single TCR beta chain sequence. Trimming took 1 base from V and 6 from J, leaving 13 bases between them. The CDR3 consists of 14 residues. Germline-derived CDR1 and CDR2 are SGHAT and FQNNGV. The data are from a study of control samples from healthy donors and cancer patients. The repertoire was sequenced with immunoSEQ multiplex PCR; TCRdb's copy has only in-frame clones and lacks some. The sample records about 73,000 clones, approximately 94% being singletons. The chain combines TRBV11-2 with TRBJ2-7; D is unclear. The sample taken for sequencing was blood. The receptor was derived from a woman in her thirties or forties in good health. Here the CDR3 DNA reads TGTGCCAGCAGCTTAGCTTCAGGTCCAATCGAGCAGTACTTC. Amino acids: CASSLASGPIEQYF. Together with reference TRBV11-2 and TRBJ2-7, the CDR3 gives the full variable domain: EAGVAQSPRYKIIEKRQSVAFWCNPISGHATLYWYQQILGQGPKLLIQFQNNGVVDDSQLPKDRFSAERLKGVDSTLKIQPAKLEDSAVYLCASSLASGPIEQYFGPGTRLTVT.